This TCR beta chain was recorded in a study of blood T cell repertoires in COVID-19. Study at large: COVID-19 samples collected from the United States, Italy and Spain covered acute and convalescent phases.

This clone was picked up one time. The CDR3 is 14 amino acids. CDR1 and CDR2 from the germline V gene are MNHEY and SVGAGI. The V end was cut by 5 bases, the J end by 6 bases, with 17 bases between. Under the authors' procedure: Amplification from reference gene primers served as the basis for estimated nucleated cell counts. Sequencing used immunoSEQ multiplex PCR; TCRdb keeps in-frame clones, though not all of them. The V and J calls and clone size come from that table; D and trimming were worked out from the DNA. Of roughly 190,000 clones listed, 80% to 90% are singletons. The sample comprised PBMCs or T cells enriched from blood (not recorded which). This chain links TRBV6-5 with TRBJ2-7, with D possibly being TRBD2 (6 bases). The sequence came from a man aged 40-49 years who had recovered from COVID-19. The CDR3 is CASSITGELGEQYF. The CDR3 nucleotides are TGTGCCAGCAGTATCACGGGAGAGTTGGGCGAGCAGTACTTC.